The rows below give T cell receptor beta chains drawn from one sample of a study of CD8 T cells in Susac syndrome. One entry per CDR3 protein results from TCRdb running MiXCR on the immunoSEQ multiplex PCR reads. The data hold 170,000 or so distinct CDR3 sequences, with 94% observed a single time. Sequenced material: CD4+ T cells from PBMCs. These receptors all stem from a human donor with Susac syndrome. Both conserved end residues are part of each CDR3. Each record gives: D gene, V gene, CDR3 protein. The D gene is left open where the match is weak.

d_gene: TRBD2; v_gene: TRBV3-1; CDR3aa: CASSQQLAGPEQFF
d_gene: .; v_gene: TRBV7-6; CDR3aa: CASSPMTTSSYEQYF
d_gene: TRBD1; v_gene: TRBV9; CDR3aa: CASSAEPGIPGQGREKLFF
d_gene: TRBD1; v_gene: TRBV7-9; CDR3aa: CASSRGTAYNSPLHF
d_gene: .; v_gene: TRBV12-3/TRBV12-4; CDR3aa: CASSLWGYGYTF
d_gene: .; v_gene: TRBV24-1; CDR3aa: CATPFAGYEQYF
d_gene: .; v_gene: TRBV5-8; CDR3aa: CASSFRSYSPLHF
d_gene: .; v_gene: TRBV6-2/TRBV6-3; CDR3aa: CASSVPRGFYNEQFF
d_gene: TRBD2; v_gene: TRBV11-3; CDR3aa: CASSPNSGSYEQYF
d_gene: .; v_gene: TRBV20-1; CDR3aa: CSARDLRGKSNTEAFF
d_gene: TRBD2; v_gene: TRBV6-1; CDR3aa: CASRAPTSASYNEQFF
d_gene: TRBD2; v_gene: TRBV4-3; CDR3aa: CASSQLSGGANEQFF
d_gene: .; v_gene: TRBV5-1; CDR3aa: CASSLDLNEQYF
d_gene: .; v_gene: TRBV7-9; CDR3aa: CASSFKGFLGANTEAFF
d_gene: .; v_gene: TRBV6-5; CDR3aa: CASSPREIYGYTF
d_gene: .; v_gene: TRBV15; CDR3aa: CATSRDLGGYTF
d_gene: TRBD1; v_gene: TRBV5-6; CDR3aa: CASSIGQAEDRFF
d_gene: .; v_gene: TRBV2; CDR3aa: CASRNREVNIQYF
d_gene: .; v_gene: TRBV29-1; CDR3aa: CSVGSVYNEQFF
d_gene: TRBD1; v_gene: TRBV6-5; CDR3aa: CASTRQGRADTQYF
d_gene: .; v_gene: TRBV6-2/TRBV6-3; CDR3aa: CASTLDRIHATQYF
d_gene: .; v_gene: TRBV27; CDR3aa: CATARLQGYEQYF
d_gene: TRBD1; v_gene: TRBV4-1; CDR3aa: CASSKGTLRDRSLGTEAFF
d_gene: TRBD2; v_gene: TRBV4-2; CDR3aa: CASSQDPTSGISYEQYF
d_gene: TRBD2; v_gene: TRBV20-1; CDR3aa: CSATRGSGGAGETQYF
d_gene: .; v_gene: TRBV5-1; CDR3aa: CASSDGNYEQYF
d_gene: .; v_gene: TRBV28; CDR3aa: CASSLGTLIVADTQYF
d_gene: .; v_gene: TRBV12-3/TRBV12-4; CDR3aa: CASSLRSGGNDYTF
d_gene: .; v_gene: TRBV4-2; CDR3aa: CASSTRPVPEETQYF
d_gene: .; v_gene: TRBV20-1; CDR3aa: CSAIKELGSGNTIYF
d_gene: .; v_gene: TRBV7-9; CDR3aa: CASSLDPGRIEQYF